These 25 T cell receptor beta chains share one sample of origin, sequenced in a study of CXCR3-negative and CXCR3-positive naive CD8 T cells. The authors made the TRB cDNA libraries by 5' RACE using UMI labels. For each CDR3 protein, TCRdb gives one entry from its re-call of the 5' RACE reads, without DNA. This specimen shows around 57,000 distinct CDR3 sequences; the ten leading clones hold roughly a quarter. Input material: memory CD8+ T cells from blood. These receptors were collected from a human donor in good health. Some clones in this sample may be carry-over from other donors' samples.

V and J are TRBV6-6 and TRBJ2-1; the D call from TCRdb, TRBD1, cannot be confirmed without DNA. Germline assignment: CDR1 MNHNY and CDR2 SVGAGI (reference sequence). The CDR3 totals 15 residues. CDR3 region: CASRLRGLAEGEQFF.

The chain's CDR3 is CASSQGFESGELFF. This chain connects TRBV4-2 to TRBJ2-2. The CDR3 covers 14 residues. Germline CDR1 is LGHNA and CDR2 is YNFKEQ.

This chain joins TRBV25-1 and TRBJ1-1; absent DNA, TCRdb's TRBD1 call cannot be checked. CDR1 and CDR2 from the germline V gene are MGHDK and SYGVNS. The CDR3 totals 13 residues. The CDR3 reads CASSEQGATEAFF.

The V gene is TRBV7-8, the J gene TRBJ2-2; TCRdb lists TRBD1, though no DNA is available to test this call. Germline V gene sequence: CDR1 SGHVS, CDR2 FQNEAQ. CDR3 size: 15 residues. This CDR3 reads CASSPRGLATGELFF.

The gene calls are TRBV27 and TRBJ2-3; TCRdb names TRBD1, which stays unverified in the absence of DNA. Germline V gene sequence: CDR1 MNHEY, CDR2 SMNVEV (reference sequence). CDR3 length equals 14 residues. The CDR3 region is CASSWGVRGHTQYF.

The V call is TRBV6-5, the J call TRBJ2-5. This CDR3 has 14 residues. The V gene's germline CDR1 is MNHEY and CDR2 SVGAGI. CDR3 residues: CASSYHGREETQYF.

V usage is TRBV29-1 and J usage is TRBJ2-1; there is no DNA to check the TCRdb D call of TRBD1. The CDR3 covers 13 residues. Germline CDR1 SQVTM, CDR2 ANQGSEA. This chain's CDR3 is CSALTGLYNEQFF.

Here the CDR3 reads CSVDRGYGYTF. V usage is TRBV29-1 and J usage is TRBJ1-2; TCRdb reports TRBD1, a call that lacks DNA to check it against. This CDR3 is 11 amino acids long. In germline, CDR1 is SQVTM, CDR2 ANQGSEA.

The rearrangement uses TRBV18 and TRBJ2-7; TCRdb outputs TRBD1, but without DNA this stays unchecked. The CDR3 consists of 14 residues. In germline, CDR1 is KGHSH, CDR2 LQKENI. The chain's CDR3 is CASSPGQGSYEQYF.

The chain joins TRBV28 to TRBJ2-7; TCRdb gives TRBD2 as the D gene, but with no DNA this cannot be confirmed. The CDR3 runs 12 residues. Germline V gene sequence: CDR1 MDHEN, CDR2 SYDVKM. CDR3 protein: CAGGTLPGEQYF.

This chain uses TRBV29-1 with TRBJ2-2; TCRdb returns TRBD2, unconfirmable since there is no DNA. This CDR3 region has 16 residues. In germline, CDR1 is SQVTM, CDR2 ANQGSEA. The CDR3 protein is CSVEDRTSANTGELFF.

The chain joins TRBV5-1 to TRBJ2-5; TCRdb's D call, TRBD2, is unchecked because there is no DNA. Germline CDR1 SGHRS, CDR2 YFSETQ. This CDR3 region has 14 residues. The CDR3 loop is CASSLLTGGETQYF.

The V call is TRBV4-2, the J call TRBJ2-7; TCRdb reports TRBD2, a call that lacks DNA to check it against. This CDR3 has 15 residues. CDR1 is LGHNA and CDR2 is YNFKEQ in the germline V gene. CDR3: CASSHVGTSGGWQYF.

The chain employs TRBV4-3 and TRBJ1-1; absent DNA, TCRdb's TRBD1 call cannot be checked. Germline V gene lookup returns CDR1 LGHNA and CDR2 YSLEER. This CDR3 is 15 amino acids long. The CDR3 is CASSQDRGAGTEAFF.

The chain couples TRBV4-3 to TRBJ2-7. This CDR3 has 16 amino acids. Germline V gives CDR1 LGHNA, CDR2 YSLEER. CDR3 loop: CASSQETAGASYEQYF.

The chain links TRBV29-1 to TRBJ2-2; absent DNA, TCRdb's TRBD1 call cannot be checked. The CDR3 runs to 15 residues. CDR1 is SQVTM, CDR2 ANQGSEA, per germline. CDR3 sequence reads: CSVLQGQENTGELFF.

The rearrangement uses TRBV7-3 and TRBJ2-3. From germline, CDR1 is SGHTA and CDR2 FQGTGA. The CDR3 length is 13 residues. CDR3 loop: CASSLMGTDTQYF.

V and J are TRBV20-1 and TRBJ2-7; the TRBD2 assignment by TCRdb is unverifiable without DNA. The germline CDR1 and CDR2 sequences are DFQATT and SNEGSKA (reference sequence). The CDR3 sequence is 16 residues long. CDR3 sequence: CSARESRAGVSYEQYF.

The chain couples TRBV29-1 to TRBJ1-3; without DNA, the TCRdb call of TRBD1 cannot be checked. The CDR3 has 14 residues. CDR1 and CDR2 (germline): SQVTM, ANQGSEA. The CDR3 reads CSVITGSAGNTIYF.

This chain connects TRBV7-9 to TRBJ2-7. CDR3 length: 12 residues. Germline CDR1 SEHNR, CDR2 FQNEAQ (reference sequence). CDR3 sequence: CASSPRVREQYF. The whole variable domain, filled in from reference TRBV7-9 and TRBJ2-7, reads DTGVSQNPRHKITKRGQNVTFRCDPISEHNRLYWYRQTLGQGPEFLTYFQNEAQLEKSRLLSDRFSAERPKGSFSTLEIQRTEQGDSAMYLCASSPRVREQYFGPGTRLTVT.

The chain uses TRBV6-2 or TRBV6-3 and TRBJ1-5. The CDR3 has 15 residues. Germline CDR1 MNHEY, CDR2 SVGEGT. The CDR3 spells CASSPDRYSNQPQHF.

This sequence joins TRBV28 and TRBJ2-1; the D call from TCRdb, TRBD1, cannot be confirmed without DNA. The germline V gene encodes CDR1 MDHEN and CDR2 SYDVKM. The CDR3 spans 14 residues. The chain's CDR3 is CASGTFNSYNEQFF.

The chain combines TRBV29-1 with TRBJ2-5; there is no DNA to check the TCRdb D call of TRBD1. Looked up from germline, CDR1 is SQVTM and CDR2 is ANQGSEA. The CDR3 sequence is 15 residues long. This chain's CDR3 is CSVDTGTGGLKTQYF.

CDR3 sequence reads: CSVAGTGGRQRSAFF. V usage is TRBV29-1 and J usage is TRBJ1-1; TCRdb outputs TRBD1, but without DNA this stays unchecked. The CDR3 consists of 15 residues. CDR1 SQVTM and CDR2 ANQGSEA come from the germline V gene.

The V call is TRBV7-9, the J call TRBJ2-7; no DNA is available, so the TRBD1 call from TCRdb remains unchecked. The CDR3 covers 14 residues. Germline V gives CDR1 SEHNR, CDR2 FQNEAQ (reference sequence). The CDR3 reads CASSPRDRAYEQYF.